The 5 T cell receptor beta chains given below trace back to one sample, sequenced in a study of vaccination and CD4 T cells after COVID-19. As to treatment: roughly ten-day PBMC culture with coronavirus spike peptide pools or control peptides (ViraFEST assay). Oncomine TCR Beta short-read sequencing was applied to DNA from cultured CD4+ T cells. From the PCR reads, TCRdb called clonotypes with MiXCR, one entry per CDR3 protein. Among 9,900 or so distinct CDR3 sequences listed, 30% were seen once. Which antigens these TCRs recognize remains unknown. The sequencing here drew on CD4+ T cells from blood, cultured in vitro, taken after SARS-CoV-2 vaccination. All receptors derive from a human donor who had recovered from COVID-19.

By sample share, this clonotype is medium-sized (0.01 to 0.1%). The gene calls are TRBV5-1 and TRBJ2-7, with D possibly matching TRBD1 (5 bases). Germline assignment: CDR1 SGHRS and CDR2 YFSETQ. V dropped 0 bases and J dropped 12 bases, with 13 bases sitting between them. The CDR3 runs 12 residues. In nucleotides, the CDR3 is TGCGCCAGCAGCTTGGCCGGCAGGGTGGCGTACTTC. Encoded protein: CASSLAGRVAYF.

The gene calls are TRBV7-2 and TRBJ2-3; D is perhaps TRBD1 (5 bases). The CDR3 extends over 14 amino acids. V was pared by 7 bases and J by 2 bases, with 13 bases between. Germline CDR1 is SGHTA and CDR2 is FQGNSA. This CDR3 reads CASNSRGTTDTQYF. CDR3 nucleotides: TGTGCCAGCAACTCTAGGGGTACCACAGATACGCAGTATTTT.

This clonotype was picked up one time. The chain couples TRBV6-2 or TRBV6-3 to TRBJ1-1; D is unclear. The V end was cut by 2 bases, the J end by 5 bases, with 6 bases between. This CDR3 is 12 amino acids long. Germline CDR1 and CDR2: MNHEY and SVGEGT. The CDR3 DNA reads TGTGCCAGCAGTTACGGCAGGACTGAAGCTTTCTTT. Protein sequence: CASSYGRTEAFF.

This clonotype has a handful of counts. The gene calls are TRBV24-1 and TRBJ2-7; the D gene is possibly TRBD1 (6 bases). The CDR3 contains 17 residues. Germline values: CDR1 KGHDR, CDR2 SFDVKD. V was shortened by 2 bases and J by 2 bases, with 18 bases between the two germline ends. The CDR3 sequence is CATSDWGSGTNPYEQYF. CDR3 DNA sequence: TGTGCCACCAGTGATTGGGGATCCGGGACAAACCCCTACGAGCAGTACTTC.

This clonotype has more than one count but fewer than ten. V usage is TRBV7-9 and J usage is TRBJ2-7; 10 nucleotides line up with TRBD1. The germline V gene has CDR1 SEHNR and CDR2 FQNEAQ (reference sequence). The J segment lost 4 bases and the V segment lost 4 bases, leaving 7 bases of the junction unmatched. The CDR3 covers 15 residues. The CDR3 protein is CASSSPGQGSYEQYF. The CDR3, as DNA: TGTGCCAGCAGCTCACCGGGACAGGGGTCTTACGAGCAGTACTTC.